This T cell receptor (beta chain) was sequenced during a study of vaccination effects on CD4 cells after COVID-19. Background on the study: Samples were taken post-vaccine, and their median timing was 72 days after the second dose. Each well held approximately 2.2 million PBMC cultured with around 9.7 ug/ml peptides and 9.5 to 10 IU/ml IL-2. Overall study findings and caveats: The study found marked clonal contraction of infection- and vaccine-induced clones late after vaccination. In convalescents, spike-reactive clones (those seen post-vaccine) were mainly new vaccine-induced clones.

Sequenced by immunoSEQ multiplex PCR; TCRdb stores in-frame clones only, minus some. The sample has approximately 40,000 clones, 76% seen once. Germline CDR1 is SEHNR and CDR2 is FQNEAQ (reference sequence). The length of the CDR3 is 17 residues. Losses at the gene ends were 5 bases for V and 4 bases for J; bases not matched to a gene: 14. As regards this clone: Its antigen is currently unknown.

Following culture for 9 to 11 days, CD4+ T cells were isolated. Sometime from March through December 2020, the person acquired a SARS-CoV-2 infection that PCR confirmed. The cohort was immunized with two doses of either the BNT162b2 or mRNA-1273 vaccine. The rearrangement links TRBV7-9 to TRBJ2-5; 9 bases fit TRBD2. This receptor was identified in a human donor who had a prior SARS-CoV-2 infection. The source material was CD4+ T cells from PBMCs cultured without peptide, sampled after COVID-19 vaccination. Here the CDR3 DNA reads TGTGCCAGCAGCCGTAAGCGGGGGGTTGCCTGGGTAGAGACCCAGTACTTC. Amino acids: CASSRKRGVAWVETQYF.